A single TCR beta chain is shown here with its context. The same CDR3 arises from other DNA sequences in this sample as well. This record belongs to a study of blood T cell repertoires in COVID-19. The assay was immunoSEQ multiplex PCR, and TCRdb's table has in-frame clones only and misses some. The table shows a few hundred thousand clones, with approximately 86% occurring only once. Germline V CDR1 and CDR2: KGHSH, LQKENI. Trimming left V 0 bases short and J 6 bases short, with 7 bases between. The length of the CDR3 is 13 residues. This clonotype was obtained from a woman aged 40 to 50 with acute COVID-19. The chain is built from TRBV18 and TRBJ2-3; D remains unclear. The sample comprised PBMCs or T cells enriched from blood (not recorded which). The CDR3 protein is CASSPPSVDTQYF. CDR3 coding DNA: TGTGCCAGCTCACCACCGTCGGTCGATACGCAGTATTTT.